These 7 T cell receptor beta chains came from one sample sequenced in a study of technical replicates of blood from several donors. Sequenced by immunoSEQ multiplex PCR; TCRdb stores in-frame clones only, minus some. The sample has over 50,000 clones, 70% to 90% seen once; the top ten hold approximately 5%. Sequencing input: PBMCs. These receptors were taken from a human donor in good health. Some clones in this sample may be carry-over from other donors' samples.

In DNA, the CDR3 is TGTGCCAGCTCACCCGAGCCGGGACTTACGACCAATGAGCAGTTCTTC. Its translation is CASSPEPGLTTNEQFF. This sequence joins TRBV18 and TRBJ2-1, with D perhaps TRBD2 (6 bases). This CDR3 contains 16 residues. V was clipped by 3 bases and J by 6 bases, with 18 bases between them. Germline V gives CDR1 KGHSH, CDR2 LQKENI.

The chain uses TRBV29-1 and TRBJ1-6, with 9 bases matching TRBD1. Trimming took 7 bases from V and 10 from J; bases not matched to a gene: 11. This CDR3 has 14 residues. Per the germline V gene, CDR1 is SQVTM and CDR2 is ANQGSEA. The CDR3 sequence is CSARAGTGNSPLHF. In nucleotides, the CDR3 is TGCAGCGCCCGCGCCGGGACAGGGAACTCACCCCTCCACTTT. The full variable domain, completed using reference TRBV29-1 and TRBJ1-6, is SAVISQKPSRDICQRGTSLTIQCQVDSQVTMMFWYRQQPGQSLTLIATANQGSEATYESGFVIDKFPISRPNLTFSTLTVSNMSPEDSSIYLCSARAGTGNSPLHFGNGTRLTVT.

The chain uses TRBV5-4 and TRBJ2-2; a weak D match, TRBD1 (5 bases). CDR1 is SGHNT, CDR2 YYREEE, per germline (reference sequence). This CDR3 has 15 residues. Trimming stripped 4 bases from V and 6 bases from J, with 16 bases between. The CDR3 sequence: CASSRDSALSGELFF. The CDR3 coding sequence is TGTGCCAGCAGCCGAGACAGTGCACTGTCCGGGGAGCTGTTTTTT.

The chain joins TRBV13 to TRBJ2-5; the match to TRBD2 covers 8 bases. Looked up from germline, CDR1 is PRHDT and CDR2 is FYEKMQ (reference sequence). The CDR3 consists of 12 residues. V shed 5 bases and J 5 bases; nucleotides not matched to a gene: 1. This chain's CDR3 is CASSRGGETQYF. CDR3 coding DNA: TGTGCCAGCAGCCGGGGGGGTGAGACCCAGTACTTC. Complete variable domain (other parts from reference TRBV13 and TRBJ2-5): AAGVIQSPRHLIKEKRETATLKCYPIPRHDTVYWYQQGPGQDPQFLISFYEKMQSDKGSIPDRFSAQQFSDYHSELNMSSLELGDSALYFCASSRGGETQYFGPGTRLLVL.

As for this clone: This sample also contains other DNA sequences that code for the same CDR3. The CDR3: CASSLASPEQFF. As DNA, the CDR3 is TGTGCCAGCAGCTTGGCCAGTCCTGAGCAGTTCTTC. This chain connects TRBV5-4 to TRBJ2-1; D ambiguous. The CDR3 spans 12 residues. The germline CDR1 and CDR2 sequences are SGHNT and YYREEE (reference sequence). V gave up 0 bases and J gave up 9 bases, with 7 bases separating them.

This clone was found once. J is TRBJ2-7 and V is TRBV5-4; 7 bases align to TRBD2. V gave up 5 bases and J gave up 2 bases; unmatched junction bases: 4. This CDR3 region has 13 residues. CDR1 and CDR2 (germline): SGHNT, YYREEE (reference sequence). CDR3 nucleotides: TGTGCCAGCAGGTCGGCGGGAGCCTACGAGCAGTACTTC. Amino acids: CASRSAGAYEQYF.

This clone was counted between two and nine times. The CDR3 reads CATSRGGGSVNIQYF. As DNA, the CDR3 is TGTGCCACCAGCAGAGGTGGCGGGAGTGTTAACATTCAGTACTTC. The gene calls are TRBV15 and TRBJ2-4, with 7 bases matching TRBD2. The CDR3 runs to 15 residues. Germline trimming cut 1 base from V and 7 bases from J; bases unmatched to any gene: 7. Germline assignment: CDR1 LNHNV and CDR2 YYDKDF (reference sequence).